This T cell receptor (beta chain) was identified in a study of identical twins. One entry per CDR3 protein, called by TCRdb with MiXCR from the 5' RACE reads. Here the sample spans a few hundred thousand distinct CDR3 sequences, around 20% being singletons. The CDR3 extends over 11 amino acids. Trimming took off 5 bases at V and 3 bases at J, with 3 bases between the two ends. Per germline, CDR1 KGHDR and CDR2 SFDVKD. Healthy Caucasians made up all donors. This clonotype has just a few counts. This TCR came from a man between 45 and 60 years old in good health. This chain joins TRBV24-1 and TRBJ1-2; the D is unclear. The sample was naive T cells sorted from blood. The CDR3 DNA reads TGTGCCACCAGTGGTGACTATGGCTACACCTTC. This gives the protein CATSGDYGYTF.